This T cell receptor beta chain derives from a study of shared clonotypes between healthy human individuals. Study-wide background: The study drew on a couple of women and a few men aged 18 to 49 as donors.

It was CD45RO-negative cells, positively selected for CCR7, that made up naive CD8 cells, with terminally differentiated effector memory CD45RA+ cells excluded. Libraries were prepared by immunoSEQ multiplex PCR; TCRdb keeps only in-frame clonotypes and omits some of them. This table has a few hundred thousand clones, about 95% appearing once. Regarding the study as a whole: Estimated richness values were generally larger in naive subsets than in memory subsets.

This clone has only one observation. What it binds is unknown. Sequencing was done on a sample of naive CD8+ T cells sorted from blood. The clonotype was recovered from a woman aged 25 to 39 in good health.

DNA of the CDR3: TGTGCCAGCAGCTCGGGAGGGACAAATGAGCAGTTCTTC. Amino acids: CASSSGGTNEQFF. The chain carries TRBV7-6 and TRBJ2-1; 8 positions agree with TRBD2. This CDR3 contains 13 residues. The V segment lost 4 bases and the J segment 7 bases; nucleotides outside the gene matches: 3. The V gene's germline CDR1 is SGHVS and CDR2 FNYEAQ.